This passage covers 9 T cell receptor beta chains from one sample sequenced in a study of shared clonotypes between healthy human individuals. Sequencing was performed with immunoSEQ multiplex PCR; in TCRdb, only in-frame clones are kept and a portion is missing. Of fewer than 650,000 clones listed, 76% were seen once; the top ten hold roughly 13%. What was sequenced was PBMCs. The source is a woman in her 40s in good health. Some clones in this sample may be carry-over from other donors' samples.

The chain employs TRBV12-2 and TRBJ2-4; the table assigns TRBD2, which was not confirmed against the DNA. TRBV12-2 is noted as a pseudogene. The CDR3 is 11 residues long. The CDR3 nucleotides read TGTGCAAGTCGCTTGGCGGGGATTCAGTACTTC. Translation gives CASRLAGIQYF.

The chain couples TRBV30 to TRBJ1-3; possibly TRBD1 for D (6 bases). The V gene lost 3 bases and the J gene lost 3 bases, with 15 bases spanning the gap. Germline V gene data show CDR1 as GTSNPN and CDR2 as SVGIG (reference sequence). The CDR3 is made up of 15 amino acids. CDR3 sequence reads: CAWSQGSSNGNTIYF. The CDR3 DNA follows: TGTGCCTGGAGCCAGGGGTCTAGCAATGGAAACACCATATATTTT. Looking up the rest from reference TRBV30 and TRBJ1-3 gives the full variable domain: SQTIHQWPATLVQPVGSPLSLECTVEGTSNPNLYWYRQAAGRGLQLLFYSVGIGQISSEVPQNLSASRPQDRQFILSSKKLLLSDSGFYLCAWSQGSSNGNTIYFGEGSWLTVV.

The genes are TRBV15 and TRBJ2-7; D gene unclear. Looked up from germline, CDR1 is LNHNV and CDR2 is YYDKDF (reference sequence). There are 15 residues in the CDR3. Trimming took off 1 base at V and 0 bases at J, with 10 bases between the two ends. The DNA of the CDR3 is TGTGCCACCAGCAGAGTTCAGAGGAGCTCCTACGAGCAGTACTTC. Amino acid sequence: CATSRVQRSSYEQYF.

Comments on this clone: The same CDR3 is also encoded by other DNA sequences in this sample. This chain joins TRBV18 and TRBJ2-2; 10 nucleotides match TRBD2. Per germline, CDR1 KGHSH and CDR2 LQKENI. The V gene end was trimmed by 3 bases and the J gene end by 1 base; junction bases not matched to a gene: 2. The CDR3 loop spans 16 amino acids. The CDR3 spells CASSPRTSGNTGELFF. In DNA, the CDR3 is TGTGCCAGCTCACCTAGGACTAGCGGGAACACCGGGGAGCTGTTTTTT.

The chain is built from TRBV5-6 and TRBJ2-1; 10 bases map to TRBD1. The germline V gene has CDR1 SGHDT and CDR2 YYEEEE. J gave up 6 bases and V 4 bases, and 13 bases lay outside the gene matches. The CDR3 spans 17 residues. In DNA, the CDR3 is TGTGCCAGCAGCCCCCCGCCCGGGACAGGGGCCCCCAATGAGCAGTTCTTC. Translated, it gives CASSPPPGTGAPNEQFF.

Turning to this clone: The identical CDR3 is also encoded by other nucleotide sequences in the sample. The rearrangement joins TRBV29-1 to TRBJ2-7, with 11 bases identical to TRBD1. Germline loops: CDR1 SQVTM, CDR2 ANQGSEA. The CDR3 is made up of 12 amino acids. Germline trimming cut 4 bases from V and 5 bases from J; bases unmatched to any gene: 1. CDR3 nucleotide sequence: TGCAGCGTTGGGGGACAGGGGGACGAGCAGTACTTC. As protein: CSVGGQGDEQYF.

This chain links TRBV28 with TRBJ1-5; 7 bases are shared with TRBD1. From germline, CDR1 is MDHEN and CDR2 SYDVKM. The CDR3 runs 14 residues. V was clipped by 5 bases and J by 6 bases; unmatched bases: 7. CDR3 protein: CASSGDREPQPQHF. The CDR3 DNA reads TGTGCCAGCAGTGGGGACAGAGAGCCTCAGCCCCAGCATTTT.

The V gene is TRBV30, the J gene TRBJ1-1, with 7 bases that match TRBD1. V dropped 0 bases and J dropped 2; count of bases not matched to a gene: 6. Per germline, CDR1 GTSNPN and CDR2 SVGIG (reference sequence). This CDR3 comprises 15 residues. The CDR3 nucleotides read TGTGCCTGGAGTGTACTCACAGGGGTTAACACTGAAGCTTTCTTT. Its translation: CAWSVLTGVNTEAFF.

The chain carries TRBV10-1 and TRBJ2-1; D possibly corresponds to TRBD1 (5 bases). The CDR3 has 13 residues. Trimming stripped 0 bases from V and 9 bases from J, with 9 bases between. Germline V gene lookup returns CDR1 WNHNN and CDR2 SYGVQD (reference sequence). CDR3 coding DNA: TGCGCCAGCAGTGAGTCAAACAGGTTTGAGCAGTTCTTC. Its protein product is CASSESNRFEQFF.